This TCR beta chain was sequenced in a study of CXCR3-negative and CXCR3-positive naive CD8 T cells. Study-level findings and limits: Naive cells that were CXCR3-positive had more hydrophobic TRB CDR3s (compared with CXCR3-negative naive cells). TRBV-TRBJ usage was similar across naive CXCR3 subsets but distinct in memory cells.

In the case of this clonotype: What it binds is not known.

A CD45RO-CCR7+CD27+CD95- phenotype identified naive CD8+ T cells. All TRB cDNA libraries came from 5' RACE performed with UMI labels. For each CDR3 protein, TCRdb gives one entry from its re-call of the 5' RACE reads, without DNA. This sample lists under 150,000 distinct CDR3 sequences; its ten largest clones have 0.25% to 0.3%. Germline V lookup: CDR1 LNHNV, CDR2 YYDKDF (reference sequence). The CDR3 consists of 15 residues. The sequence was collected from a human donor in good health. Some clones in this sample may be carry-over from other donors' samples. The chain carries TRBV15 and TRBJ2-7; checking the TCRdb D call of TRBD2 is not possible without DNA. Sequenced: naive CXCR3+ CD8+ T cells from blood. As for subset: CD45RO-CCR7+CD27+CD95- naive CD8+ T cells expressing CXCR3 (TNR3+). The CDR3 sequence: CATSSRLAGVHEQYF.